This is a list of T cell receptor beta chains from one sample in a study of T cell changes during pregnancy in multiple sclerosis. Clones were read by immunoSEQ multiplex PCR, and TCRdb kept only the in-frame ones, dropping some. The sample lists some 80,000 clones; roughly 93% were seen once. The sample here was peripheral blood, taken in the third trimester of pregnancy. All receptors derive from a female donor with multiple sclerosis, enrolled in a pregnancy study. Each CDR3 is given with its conserved first and last residue. D genes are given only for firm matches. Clone size is given for some rows only: seen once, a few or many times, or a class if the clone is expanded.

d_call	v_call	j_call	clone_size	cdr3_nt	cdr3_aa
.	TRBV23-1	TRBJ1-4	.	TGCGCCAGCAGTCAATCAGTAGGGGCACCAAATGAAAAACTGTTTTTT	CASSQSVGAPNEKLFF
TRBD2	TRBV7-2	TRBJ2-3	.	TGTGCCAGCGCGGGGGGGCCTTCAGATACGCAGTATTTT	CASAGGPSDTQYF
TRBD2	TRBV2	TRBJ2-4	.	TGTGCCAGCAGGGTAGCGGGGGGGCCATACATTCAGTACTTC	CASRVAGGPYIQYF
.	TRBV19	TRBJ1-5	once	TGTGCCAGTAGAACACAGAATCAGCCCCAGCATTTT	CASRTQNQPQHF
.	TRBV2	TRBJ2-3	.	TGTGCCAGCAGTGAGGTGGGAACGGCGGGACCGAGCCCAGATACGCAGTATTTT	CASSEVGTAGPSPDTQYF
TRBD2	TRBV27	TRBJ2-7	.	TGTGCCAGCTCCCTGGTGGGCGGGGGATTTTACGAGCAGTACTTC	CASSLVGGGFYEQYF
.	TRBV11-3	TRBJ2-7	.	TGTGCCAGCAGCCCAGGAGGCGGCAGCTCCTACGAGCAGTACTTC	CASSPGGGSSYEQYF
.	TRBV18	TRBJ2-7	.	TGTGCCAGCTCGCAAGGGGGACCTTCCTCCTACGAGCAGTACTTC	CASSQGGPSSYEQYF
.	TRBV6-6	TRBJ2-7	.	TGTGCCAGCAGTTACCTCAGGGGTCAAGGGGACGAGCAGTACTTC	CASSYLRGQGDEQYF
TRBD1	TRBV9	TRBJ2-5	.	TGTGCCAGCAGCGTAGACCCCCCGACAGGGCTACAAGAGACCCAGTACTTC	CASSVDPPTGLQETQYF
TRBD1	TRBV29-1	TRBJ2-7	.	TGCAGCGTAACCGGGACAGAAAATTACGAGCAGTACTTC	CSVTGTENYEQYF
TRBD2	TRBV7-2	TRBJ2-7	.	TGTGCCAGCAGCTCGACAGTGGGAGGGGAGCAGTACTTC	CASSSTVGGEQYF
TRBD1	TRBV4-1	TRBJ1-6	few	TGCGCCAGCAGCCCCGGGACAGTATCCTCACCCCTCCACTTT	CASSPGTVSSPLHF
TRBD1	TRBV6-6	TRBJ1-2	.	TGTGCCAGCAGTTGGACAGGGGGAGATGGCTACACCTTC	CASSWTGGDGYTF
.	TRBV9	TRBJ1-1	few	TGTGCCAGCAGCGCGGACAGTCCGGAAGCTTTCTTT	CASSADSPEAFF
.	TRBV7-2	TRBJ1-2	.	TGTGCCAGCAGCCCACTAGATGGCAGCCCACCGGACACCTTC	CASSPLDGSPPDTF
.	TRBV18	TRBJ1-3	.	TGTGCCAGCTCACCATTCCGGGACACCATATATTTT	CASSPFRDTIYF
.	TRBV21-1	TRBJ1-1	once	TGTGTCATCCAAGGGAGGAGAGCTTTCTTT	CVIQGRRAFF
.	TRBV27	TRBJ1-1	.	TGTGCCAGCAGGAACCCGAAGGGGCTTGGAGCTTTCTTT	CASRNPKGLGAFF
TRBD1	TRBV6-1	TRBJ1-1	.	TGTGCCAGCAGGAGGGACAGAACTGAAGCTTTCTTT	CASRRDRTEAFF
.	TRBV4-1	TRBJ1-3	.	TGCGCCAGCAGCCAAGTTCCGGGAAACACCATATATTTT	CASSQVPGNTIYF
TRBD1	TRBV15	TRBJ1-3	.	TGTGCCACCAGCACCGGGACAGGCTCTGGAAACACCATATATTTT	CATSTGTGSGNTIYF
.	TRBV10-1	TRBJ1-1	.	TGCGCCATCCCGACTCTGAACACTGAAGCTTTCTTT	CAIPTLNTEAFF
.	TRBV5-1	TRBJ1-2	.	TGCGCCAGCAGCGACACAGGCTTCTACACCTTC	CASSDTGFYTF
TRBD1	TRBV7-8	TRBJ2-7	.	TGTGCCAGCAGCTGGACAGGGAGCGAGCAGTACTTC	CASSWTGSEQYF
.	TRBV4-1	TRBJ2-7	.	TGCGCCAGCAGCCAAGGGGCAGACTACGAGCAGTACTTC	CASSQGADYEQYF
.	TRBV2	TRBJ1-6	.	TGTGCCAGCAACCTACAGGGTTGGAATTCACCCCTCCACTTT	CASNLQGWNSPLHF
TRBD1	TRBV2	TRBJ2-1	once	TGTGCCAGCAGTGATATGGGACAGGGCAATGAGCAGTTCTTC	CASSDMGQGNEQFF
.	TRBV27	TRBJ1-1	.	TGTGCCAGCAGTTTATTTCCACAGACGAACACTGAAGCTTTCTTT	CASSLFPQTNTEAFF
.	TRBV7-8	TRBJ2-7	.	TGTGCCAGCAGCTTAGCCAGGGATTACGAGCAGTACTTC	CASSLARDYEQYF
.	TRBV7-3	TRBJ2-1	.	TGTGCCAGCAGTCCCACCCAGGGAGGTCAGAGAATTTACAATGAGCAGTTCTTC	CASSPTQGGQRIYNEQFF